This T cell receptor beta chain was sequenced for a study of T cells after yellow fever vaccination. About the study: Fractions of limited cellularity were prepared by means of SMART-Seq v4 Ultra Low Input. The study, taken as a whole, reports: At 95% to 98% for CD4 and about 91% for CD8, most primary-vaccination clones showed up again after the booster.

This clonotype was recorded a few times. No antigen is known for it. Template switching with 5'RACE generated the TCR cDNA and added a universal primer site and UMIs. TCRdb fed the 5' RACE reads into MiXCR, producing one record per CDR3 protein. Of more than 80,000 distinct CDR3 sequences detected, around 5.8% appear once; the ten largest clones hold roughly 39%. V was trimmed by 4 bases and J by 4 bases, leaving 11 bases between them. The CDR3 covers 14 residues. The V gene's germline CDR1 is SGHDN and CDR2 FVKESK. V usage is TRBV14 and J usage is TRBJ1-5; maybe TRBD1 (5 bases). The sample here was CD8+ T cells sorted from PBMCs, taken 10 days after the yellow fever booster vaccination. The source is a man aged 18 to 29 who received the YFV17D yellow fever vaccine. The CDR3 sequence: CASSPGGYNQPQHF. The CDR3, as DNA: TGTGCCAGCAGCCCCGGGGGGTATAATCAGCCCCAGCATTTT.